The 27 T cell receptor beta chains below were found in one sample sequenced in a study of OX40 agonist ivuxolimab in advanced cancers. The protocol was immunoSEQ multiplex PCR, while the TCRdb copy is restricted to in-frame clones and leaves out a portion. The sample includes 60,000 to 65,000 clones, more than 85% of them seen just once. The specimen was CD4+ or CD8+ T cells sorted from blood, collected in a trial of the OX40 agonist ivuxolimab. The receptors come from an adult with an advanced solid tumor such as melanoma, head and neck, liver or kidney cancer.

This sequence joins TRBV19 and TRBJ1-2; 10 nucleotides align to TRBD1. After removal of 8 bases from V and 11 bases from J, the junction contained 20 bases not matched to a gene. Germline V CDR1 and CDR2: LNHDA, SQIVND (reference sequence). CDR3 length: 16 amino acids. CDR3 in DNA: TGTGCCAGTGGAGGCCGGACAGGGGGAATAGGAGAGCGGTACACCTTC. It is translated as CASGGRTGGIGERYTF.

The chain is built from TRBV25-1 and TRBJ1-6, with TRBD1 matching 10 bases. Germline CDR1 and CDR2: MGHDK and SYGVNS. The CDR3 sequence is 14 residues long. J lost 10 bases, V lost 6 bases, and 6 bases had no gene match. CDR3 in amino acids: CASRGTGVRSPLHF. As DNA, the CDR3 is TGTGCCAGCAGGGGGACAGGGGTCCGCTCACCCCTCCACTTT. The full variable domain, its missing parts supplied by reference TRBV25-1 and TRBJ1-6, is EADIYQTPRYLVIGTGKKITLECSQTMGHDKMYWYQQDPGMELHLIHYSYGVNSTEKGDLSSESTVSRIRTEHFPLTLESARPSHTSQYLCASRGTGVRSPLHFGNGTRLTVT.

The genes are TRBV5-1 and TRBJ2-5; D remains unclear. The germline CDR1 and CDR2 sequences are SGHRS and YFSETQ. The V end was cut by 0 bases, the J end by 3 bases, with 12 bases between. The length of the CDR3 is 15 residues. The CDR3 sequence is CASSLELGLEETQYF. The DNA of the CDR3 is TGCGCCAGCAGCTTGGAACTGGGGTTAGAAGAGACCCAGTACTTC. The full variable domain, completed using reference TRBV5-1 and TRBJ2-5, is KAGVTQTPRYLIKTRGQQVTLSCSPISGHRSVSWYQQTPGQGLQFLFEYFSETQRNKGNFPGRFSGRQFSNSRSEMNVSTLELGDSALYLCASSLELGLEETQYFGPGTRLLVL.

The chain couples TRBV6-1 to TRBJ2-5, with TRBD1 identical over 8 bases. Matching the DNA end better, TRBJ2-7 makes the J call doubtful. Germline CDR1 reads MNHNS; CDR2 reads SASEGT. The CDR3 is 13 amino acids. This CDR3 is CASNDGQGGEQYF. The CDR3 DNA reads as TGTGCCAGCAATGACGGACAGGGAGGCGAGCAGTACTTC.

This sequence joins TRBV9 and TRBJ1-4; D might be TRBD1 (5 bases). V was trimmed by 2 bases and J by 7 bases, leaving 15 bases between them. The CDR3 covers 15 residues. Germline V gene lookup returns CDR1 SGDLS and CDR2 YYNGEE. CDR3 nucleotides: TGTGCCAGCAGCGTCGTAACCCCCCAGGGTGAAAAACTGTTTTTT. Translated: CASSVVTPQGEKLFF.

This chain's CDR3 is CASSLGLAGGMGQETQYF. CDR3 sequence (DNA): TGTGCCAGCAGCTTGGGTTTAGCGGGAGGTATGGGACAAGAGACCCAGTACTTC. V is TRBV5-4 and J is TRBJ2-5, with TRBD2 matching over 10 bases. Losses at the gene ends were 0 bases for V and 2 bases for J; bases not matched to a gene: 10. Per the germline V gene, CDR1 is SGHNT and CDR2 is YYREEE (reference sequence). The length of the CDR3 is 18 residues.

This rearrangement joins TRBV5-1 to TRBJ2-1; tentatively, D is TRBD2 (6 bases). Trimming stripped 2 bases from V and 10 bases from J, with 10 bases between. This CDR3 region has 12 residues. Germline V gene lookup returns CDR1 SGHRS and CDR2 YFSETQ. The CDR3, as DNA: TGCGCCAGCAGCTTTTTGGCGGGAGAGCAGTTCTTC. Translating it yields CASSFLAGEQFF.

The rearrangement links TRBV30 to TRBJ1-4, with D unresolved. The ends were cut back, 0 bases at V and 2 bases at J, with 7 bases in the middle. In germline, CDR1 is GTSNPN, CDR2 SVGIG (reference sequence). The CDR3 totals 14 residues. CDR3 loop: CAWSVIGTNEKLFF. The CDR3 region has the DNA TGTGCCTGGAGTGTAATAGGGACTAATGAAAAACTGTTTTTT. The variable domain in full, completed from reference TRBV30 and TRBJ1-4, reads SQTIHQWPATLVQPVGSPLSLECTVEGTSNPNLYWYRQAAGRGLQLLFYSVGIGQISSEVPQNLSASRPQDRQFILSSKKLLLSDSGFYLCAWSVIGTNEKLFFGSGTQLSVL.

This chain joins TRBV30 and TRBJ1-2; TRBD1 might be the D (5 bases). Trimming stripped 4 bases from V and 6 bases from J, with 9 bases between. The CDR3 has 11 residues. Germline loops: CDR1 GTSNPN, CDR2 SVGIG (reference sequence). CDR3 protein: CAWNAGHGYTF. The CDR3 DNA sequence: TGTGCCTGGAATGCAGGGCATGGCTACACCTTC.

The chain employs TRBV6-1 and TRBJ2-1; D not resolved. Between the trimmed V and J ends, which lost 6 bases and 4 bases, there was a span of 4 bases. This CDR3 has 11 residues. Germline V gene sequence: CDR1 MNHNS, CDR2 SASEGT. This CDR3 reads CASSVYNEQFF. CDR3 sequence (DNA): TGTGCCAGCAGCGTATACAATGAGCAGTTCTTC.

The J gene is TRBJ1-2, the V gene TRBV7-9; the match to TRBD1 covers 9 bases. The germline gives CDR1 SEHNR, CDR2 FQNEAQ (reference sequence). Germline trimming cut 7 bases from V and 7 bases from J; bases unmatched to any gene: 10. The CDR3 is 14 residues long. The CDR3 loop is CASIKTGGGVGYTF. CDR3 DNA sequence: TGTGCCAGCATAAAAACAGGGGGCGGGGTTGGCTACACCTTC.

This clone has a handful of counts. This chain joins TRBV19 and TRBJ2-5; no clear D gene. CDR1 and CDR2 (germline): LNHDA, SQIVND (reference sequence). The germline V and J ends were trimmed by 8 bases and 5 bases, with 9 bases remaining between them. This CDR3 comprises 11 residues. The CDR3: CASRTKETQYF. In DNA, the CDR3 is TGTGCCAGTCGGACGAAGGAGACCCAGTACTTC.

The sample holds a few counts of this clone. V usage is TRBV23-1 and J usage is TRBJ1-4, with D uncertain. TRBV23-1 is flagged as an ORF with uncertain function. Trimming removed 4 bases from V and 7 bases from J, with 19 bases in between. This CDR3 contains 16 residues. The CDR3 loop reads CASSRPIWVLGEKLFF. In DNA form, the CDR3 reads TGCGCCAGCAGTCGCCCGATTTGGGTTTTGGGTGAAAAACTGTTTTTT.

The chain carries TRBV30 and TRBJ2-6, with D hard to call. V lost 8 bases and J 0 bases, leaving 5 bases between the germline ends. CDR1 and CDR2 (germline): GTSNPN, SVGIG (reference sequence). This CDR3 region has 12 residues. The chain's CDR3 is CAGSSGANVLTF. The DNA for the CDR3 is TGTGCCGGGTCCTCTGGGGCCAACGTCCTGACTTTC.

V and J are TRBV19 and TRBJ1-2; TRBD1 matches 10 bases. The CDR3 spans 15 residues. J was trimmed by 3 bases and V by 5 bases; bases with no gene match: 6. The germline V gene has CDR1 LNHDA and CDR2 SQIVND (reference sequence). The CDR3 here is CASSPGTGAYYGYTF. The CDR3 DNA is TGTGCCAGTAGTCCCGGGACAGGGGCTTACTATGGCTACACCTTC.

The genes are TRBV6-1 and TRBJ1-1; D gene uncertain. The CDR3 is made up of 13 amino acids. V lost 1 base to trimming and J lost 11 bases, with 14 bases between them. The germline gives CDR1 MNHNS, CDR2 SASEGT. CDR3 nucleotides: TGTGCCAGCAGTGAAGTAGAGGGCAGTCGCGCTTTCTTT. Amino acid sequence: CASSEVEGSRAFF.

The chain links TRBV9 to TRBJ1-3, with TRBD1 identical over 9 bases. The CDR3 spans 15 residues. Trimming removed 4 bases from V and 0 bases from J; junction bases left unmatched: 2. The germline V gene encodes CDR1 SGDLS and CDR2 YYNGEE. CDR3 amino acids: CASSKDRGSGNTIYF. The CDR3 DNA is TGTGCCAGCAGCAAGGACAGGGGCTCTGGAAACACCATATATTTT.

The J gene is TRBJ2-3, the V gene TRBV11-3; perhaps TRBD1 as D (5 bases). Per germline, CDR1 SGHNT and CDR2 YENEEA. V lost 5 bases to trimming and J lost 2 bases, with 8 bases between them. The CDR3 is made up of 13 amino acids. The CDR3 coding sequence is TGTGCCAGCAGCCAGGGATCCACAGATACGCAGTATTTT. The encoded protein is CASSQGSTDTQYF.

The rearrangement joins TRBV14 to TRBJ2-5; D gene uncertain. The germline CDR1 and CDR2 sequences are SGHDN and FVKESK. Trimming removed 0 bases at V and 1 base at J, with 9 bases between. The CDR3 is 15 residues long. CDR3: CASSQDRWSQETQYF. The CDR3 coding sequence is TGTGCCAGCAGCCAAGATAGGTGGAGCCAAGAGACCCAGTACTTC.

The rearrangement uses TRBV6-5 and TRBJ1-1; no firm D call. Germline V gives CDR1 MNHEY, CDR2 SVGAGI. Deletions cut 6 bases from V and 5 bases from J, with 13 bases between. The CDR3 loop spans 13 amino acids. The CDR3 here is CASRPTGGTEAFF. The CDR3 nucleotides are TGTGCCAGCAGGCCAACTGGCGGGACTGAAGCTTTCTTT.

CDR3 in DNA: TGTGCCAGCAAATCGGGGCTGGGCACAGATACGCAGTATTTT. This sequence encodes CASKSGLGTDTQYF. The gene calls are TRBV6-1 and TRBJ2-3; TRBD1 or TRBD2 may be the D gene (5 bases each). V lost 7 bases, J lost 1 base, and 12 bases lay in between. Germline CDR1 is MNHNS and CDR2 is SASEGT. CDR3 length: 14 residues.

This clone was counted once. The chain uses TRBV5-4 and TRBJ2-5; D gene unclear. V gave up 4 bases and J gave up 1 base, with 17 bases separating them. The length of the CDR3 is 16 residues. Germline lookup yields CDR1 SGHNT and CDR2 YYREEE (reference sequence). As DNA, the CDR3 is TGTGCCAGCAGCCCTGATCGCAGGTTACCCCAAGAGACCCAGTACTTC. This encodes CASSPDRRLPQETQYF.

V gene TRBV5-1 combines with J gene TRBJ2-1; a possible D gene is TRBD2 (5 bases). The CDR3 is 16 residues long. Germline values: CDR1 SGHRS, CDR2 YFSETQ. Trimming left V 4 bases short and J 0 bases short, with 14 bases between. CDR3 nucleotide sequence: TGCGCCAGCAGCCCGACAACTAGTCTCTCCTACAATGAGCAGTTCTTC. Its protein product is CASSPTTSLSYNEQFF.

This clone is a singleton in its sample. The J gene is TRBJ2-3, the V gene TRBV5-1; 10 positions match TRBD2. This CDR3 is 17 amino acids long. J was trimmed by 3 bases and V by 3 bases; bases with no gene match: 10. Germline CDR1 is SGHRS and CDR2 is YFSETQ. Here the CDR3 reads CASSSGLAGVPTDTQYF. The CDR3 DNA follows: TGCGCCAGCAGCTCCGGGCTAGCGGGGGTCCCGACAGATACGCAGTATTTT.

V gene TRBV6-5 combines with J gene TRBJ1-2, with D possibly matching TRBD1 (5 bases). The CDR3 loop spans 11 amino acids. With 8 bases removed from V and 7 bases from J, the gap between germline ends came to 11 bases. Germline lookup yields CDR1 MNHEY and CDR2 SVGAGI. DNA of the CDR3: TGTGCCAGCCACGCCCAGGGTGGCTACACCTTC. Amino acids: CASHAQGGYTF.

This rearrangement joins TRBV5-4 to TRBJ2-2; D is possibly TRBD1 or TRBD2 (5 bases each). Germline-derived CDR1 and CDR2 are SGHNT and YYREEE (reference sequence). This CDR3 has 17 residues. V was trimmed by 1 base and J by 5 bases, leaving 18 bases between them. In DNA form, the CDR3 reads TGTGCCAGCAGCTTGCCTCGGGACCCGGGGAGAACCGGGGAGCTGTTTTTT. Its protein is CASSLPRDPGRTGELFF. The full variable domain, completed using reference TRBV5-4 and TRBJ2-2, is ETGVTQSPTHLIKTRGQQVTLRCSSQSGHNTVSWYQQALGQGPQFIFQYYREEENGRGNFPPRFSGLQFPNYSSELNVNALELDDSALYLCASSLPRDPGRTGELFFGEGSRLTVL.

This CDR3 is CASSRGQDDEQYF. The CDR3 nucleotides are TGTGCCAGCTCACGCGGACAGGACGACGAGCAGTACTTC. This sequence joins TRBV18 and TRBJ2-7, with 7 bases matching TRBD1. CDR3 length equals 13 residues. CDR1 is KGHSH and CDR2 is LQKENI in the germline V gene. The J segment lost 5 bases and the V segment lost 4 bases, leaving 5 bases of the junction unmatched. Together with reference TRBV18 and TRBJ2-7, the CDR3 gives the full variable domain: NAGVMQNPRHLVRRRGQEARLRCSPMKGHSHVYWYRQLPEEGLKFMVYLQKENIIDESGMPKERFSAEFPKEGPSILRIQQVVRGDSAAYFCASSRGQDDEQYFGPGTRLTVT.